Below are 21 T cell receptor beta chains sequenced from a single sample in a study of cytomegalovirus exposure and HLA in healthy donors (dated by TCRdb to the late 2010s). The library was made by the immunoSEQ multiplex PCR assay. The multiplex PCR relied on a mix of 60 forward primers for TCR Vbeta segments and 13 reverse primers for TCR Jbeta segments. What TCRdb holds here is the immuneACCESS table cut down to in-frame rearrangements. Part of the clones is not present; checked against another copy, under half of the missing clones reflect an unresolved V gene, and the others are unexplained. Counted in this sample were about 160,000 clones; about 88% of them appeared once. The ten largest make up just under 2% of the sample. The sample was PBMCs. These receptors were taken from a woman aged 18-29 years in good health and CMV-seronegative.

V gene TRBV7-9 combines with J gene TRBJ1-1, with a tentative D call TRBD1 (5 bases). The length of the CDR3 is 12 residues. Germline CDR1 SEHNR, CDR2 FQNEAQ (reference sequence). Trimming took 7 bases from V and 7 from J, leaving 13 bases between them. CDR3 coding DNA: TGTGCCAGCAACCCGGGGAGGGGTGAAGCTTTCTTT. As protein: CASNPGRGEAFF.

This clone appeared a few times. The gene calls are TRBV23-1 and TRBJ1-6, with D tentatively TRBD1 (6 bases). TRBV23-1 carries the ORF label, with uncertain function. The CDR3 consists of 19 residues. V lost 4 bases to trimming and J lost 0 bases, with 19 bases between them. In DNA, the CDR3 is TGCGCCAGCAGTCCTGGGACACTGGCCTACAGCTCCTATAATTCACCCCTCCACTTT. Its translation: CASSPGTLAYSSYNSPLHF.

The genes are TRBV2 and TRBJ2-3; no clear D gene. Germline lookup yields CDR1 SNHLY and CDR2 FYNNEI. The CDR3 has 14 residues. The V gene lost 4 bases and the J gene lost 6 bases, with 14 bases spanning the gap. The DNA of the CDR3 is TGTGCCAGCAGTGTGTCCGCCCTCGGGGATACGCAGTATTTT. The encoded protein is CASSVSALGDTQYF.

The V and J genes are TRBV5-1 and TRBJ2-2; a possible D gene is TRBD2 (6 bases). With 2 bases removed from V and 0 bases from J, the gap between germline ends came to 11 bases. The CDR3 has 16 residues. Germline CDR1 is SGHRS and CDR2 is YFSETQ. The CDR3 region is CASSFSGSSNTGELFF. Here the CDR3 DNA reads TGCGCCAGCAGCTTTAGCGGAAGCTCGAACACCGGGGAGCTGTTTTTT.

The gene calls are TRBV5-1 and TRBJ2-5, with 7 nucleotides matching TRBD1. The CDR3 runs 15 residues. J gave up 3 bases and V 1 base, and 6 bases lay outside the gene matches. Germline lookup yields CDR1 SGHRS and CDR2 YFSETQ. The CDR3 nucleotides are TGCGCCAGCAGCTTGACCCCTCAGGGGGAAGAGACCCAGTACTTC. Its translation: CASSLTPQGEETQYF.

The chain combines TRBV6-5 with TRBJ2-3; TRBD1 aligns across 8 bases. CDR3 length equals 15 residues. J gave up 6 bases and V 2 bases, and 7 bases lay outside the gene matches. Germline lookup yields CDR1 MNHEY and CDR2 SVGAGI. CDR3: CASSYKDRAVDTQYF. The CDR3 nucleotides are TGTGCCAGCAGTTACAAGGACAGGGCCGTGGATACGCAGTATTTT.

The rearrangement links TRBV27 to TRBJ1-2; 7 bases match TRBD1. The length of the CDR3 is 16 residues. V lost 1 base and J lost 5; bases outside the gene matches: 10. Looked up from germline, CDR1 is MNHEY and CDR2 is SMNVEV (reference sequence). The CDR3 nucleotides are TGTGCCAGCAGTTTATTCGATCCAGGGGGAGGTTATGGCTACACCTTC. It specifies CASSLFDPGGGYGYTF.

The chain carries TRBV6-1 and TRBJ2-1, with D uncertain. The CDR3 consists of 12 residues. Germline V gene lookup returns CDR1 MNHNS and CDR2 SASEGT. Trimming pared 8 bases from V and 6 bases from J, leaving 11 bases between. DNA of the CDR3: TGTGCCAGCGGTAACCGAGCCAATGAGCAGTTCTTC. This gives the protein CASGNRANEQFF.

The CDR3 loop reads CASSLLVANEKLFF. The CDR3 nucleotides are TGTGCCAGTAGTTTGTTAGTGGCTAATGAAAAACTGTTTTTT. The rearrangement joins TRBV19 to TRBJ1-4; D gene ambiguous. Germline V gene data show CDR1 as LNHDA and CDR2 as SQIVND (reference sequence). V was shortened by 5 bases and J by 3 bases, with 10 bases between the two germline ends. The CDR3 totals 14 residues.

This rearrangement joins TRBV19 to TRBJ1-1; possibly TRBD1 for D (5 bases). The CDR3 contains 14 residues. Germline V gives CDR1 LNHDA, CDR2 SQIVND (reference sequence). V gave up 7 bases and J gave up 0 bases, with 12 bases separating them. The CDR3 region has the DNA TGTGCCAGTACCTGGGGGGACTTGAACACTGAAGCTTTCTTT. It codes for CASTWGDLNTEAFF.

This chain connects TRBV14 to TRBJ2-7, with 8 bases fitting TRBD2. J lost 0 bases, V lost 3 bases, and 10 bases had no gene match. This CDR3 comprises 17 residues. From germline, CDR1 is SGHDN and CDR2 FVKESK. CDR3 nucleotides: TGTGCCAGCAGCCAGTTTTTCTTCGGGACTAGCTCCTACGAGCAGTACTTC. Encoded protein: CASSQFFFGTSSYEQYF.

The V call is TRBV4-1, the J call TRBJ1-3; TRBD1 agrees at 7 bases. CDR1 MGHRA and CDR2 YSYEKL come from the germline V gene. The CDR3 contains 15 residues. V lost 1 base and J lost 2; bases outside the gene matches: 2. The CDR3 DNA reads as TGCGCCAGCAGCCAAGTGGGACAGACTGGAAACACCATATATTTT. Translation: CASSQVGQTGNTIYF.

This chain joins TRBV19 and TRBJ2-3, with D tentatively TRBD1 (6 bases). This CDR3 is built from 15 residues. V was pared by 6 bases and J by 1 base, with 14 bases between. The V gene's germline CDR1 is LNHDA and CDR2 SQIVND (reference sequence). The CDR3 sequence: CASRPGHLGTDTQYF. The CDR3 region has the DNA TGTGCCAGTAGACCGGGACATCTTGGCACAGATACGCAGTATTTT. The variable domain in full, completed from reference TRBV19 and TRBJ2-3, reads DGGITQSPKYLFRKEGQNVTLSCEQNLNHDAMYWYRQDPGQGLRLIYYSQIVNDFQKGDIAEGYSVSREKKESFPLTVTSAQKNPTAFYLCASRPGHLGTDTQYFGPGTRLTVL.

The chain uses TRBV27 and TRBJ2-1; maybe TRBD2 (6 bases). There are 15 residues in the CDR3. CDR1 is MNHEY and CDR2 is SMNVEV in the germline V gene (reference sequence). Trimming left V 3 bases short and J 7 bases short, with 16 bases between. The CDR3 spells CASSFGGRLNNEQFF. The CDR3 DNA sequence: TGTGCCAGCAGTTTTGGAGGGAGGTTGAATAATGAGCAGTTCTTC.

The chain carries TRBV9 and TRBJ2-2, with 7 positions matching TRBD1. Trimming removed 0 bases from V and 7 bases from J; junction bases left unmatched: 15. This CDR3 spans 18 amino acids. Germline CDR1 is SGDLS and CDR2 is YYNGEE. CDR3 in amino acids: CASSVVVRGPVEGGELFF. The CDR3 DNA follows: TGTGCCAGCAGCGTAGTCGTTAGGGGGCCCGTTGAGGGCGGGGAGCTGTTTTTT.

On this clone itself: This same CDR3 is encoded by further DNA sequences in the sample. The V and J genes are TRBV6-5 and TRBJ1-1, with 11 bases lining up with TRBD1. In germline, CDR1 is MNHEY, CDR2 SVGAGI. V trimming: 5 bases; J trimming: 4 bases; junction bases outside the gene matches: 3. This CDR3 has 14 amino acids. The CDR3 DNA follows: TGTGCCAGCAGTCCAGGGACAGGGGGCACTGAAGCTTTCTTT. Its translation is CASSPGTGGTEAFF.

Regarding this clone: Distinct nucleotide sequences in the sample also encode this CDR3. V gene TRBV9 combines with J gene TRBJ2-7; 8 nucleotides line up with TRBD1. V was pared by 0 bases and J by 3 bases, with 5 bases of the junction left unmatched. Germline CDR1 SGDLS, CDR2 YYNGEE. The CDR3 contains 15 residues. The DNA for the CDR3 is TGTGCCAGCAGCGTAGGGGGGACAGGACTCTACGAGCAGTACTTC. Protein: CASSVGGTGLYEQYF.

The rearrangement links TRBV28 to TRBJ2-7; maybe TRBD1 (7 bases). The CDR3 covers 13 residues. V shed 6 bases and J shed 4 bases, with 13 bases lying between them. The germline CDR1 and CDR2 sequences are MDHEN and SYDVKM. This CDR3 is CASSPQGRYEQYF. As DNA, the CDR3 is TGTGCCAGCAGCCCACAGGGGAGGTACGAGCAGTACTTC.

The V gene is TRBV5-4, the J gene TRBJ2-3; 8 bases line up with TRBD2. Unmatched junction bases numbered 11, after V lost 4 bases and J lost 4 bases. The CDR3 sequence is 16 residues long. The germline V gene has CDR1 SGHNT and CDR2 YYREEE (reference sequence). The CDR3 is CASSLTSGFSPDTQYF. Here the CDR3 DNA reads TGTGCCAGCAGCCTAACTAGCGGATTTTCCCCAGATACGCAGTATTTT.

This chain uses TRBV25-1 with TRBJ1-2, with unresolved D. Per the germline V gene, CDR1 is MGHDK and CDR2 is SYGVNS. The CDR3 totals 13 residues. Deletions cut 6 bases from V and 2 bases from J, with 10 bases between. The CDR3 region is CASRVRVNYGYTF. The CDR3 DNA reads TGTGCCAGCAGAGTACGAGTGAACTATGGCTACACCTTC.

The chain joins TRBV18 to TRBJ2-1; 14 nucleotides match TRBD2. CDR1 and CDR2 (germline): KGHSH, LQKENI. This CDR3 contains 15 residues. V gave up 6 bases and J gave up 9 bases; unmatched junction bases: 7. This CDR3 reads CASSQGLAGGVEQFF. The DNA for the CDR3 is TGTGCCAGCTCCCAAGGACTAGCGGGAGGAGTTGAGCAGTTCTTC. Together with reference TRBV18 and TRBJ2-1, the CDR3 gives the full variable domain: NAGVMQNPRHLVRRRGQEARLRCSPMKGHSHVYWYRQLPEEGLKFMVYLQKENIIDESGMPKERFSAEFPKEGPSILRIQQVVRGDSAAYFCASSQGLAGGVEQFFGPGTRLTVL.